Below, 31 T cell receptor beta chains from the same sample are listed, as sequenced in a study of blood T cells in healthy people across ages. A second 7 to 11 cycle PCR used barcoded and J-beta primers. Using its own MiXCR run on the 5' RACE reads, TCRdb lists one record per CDR3 protein. The table shows about 640,000 distinct CDR3 sequences, with roughly 53% occurring only once. The specimen sequenced was blood. All receptors derive from a man in his fifties or sixties in good health.

In this sample, this clonotype turned up once. The chain is built from TRBV20-1 and TRBJ2-5; D perhaps matches TRBD2 (7 bases). Trimming left V 6 bases short and J 4 bases short, with 21 bases between. The CDR3 sequence is 15 residues long. Germline V gives CDR1 DFQATT, CDR2 SNEGSKA (reference sequence). DNA of the CDR3: TGCAGTGCGATAGAGGGAGGGGGGCCTGGAGAGACCCAGTACTTC. Amino acids: CSAIEGGGPGETQYF.

The V call is TRBV11-2, the J call TRBJ2-5; D perhaps matches TRBD2 (6 bases). From germline, CDR1 is SGHAT and CDR2 FQNNGV. The ends were cut back, 5 bases at V and 5 bases at J, with 15 bases in the middle. This CDR3 has 14 residues. CDR3 amino acids: CASSPREFQETQYF. CDR3 DNA: TGTGCCAGCAGCCCCCGGGAGTTCCAGGAGACCCAGTACTTC. The variable domain in full, completed from reference TRBV11-2 and TRBJ2-5, reads EAGVAQSPRYKIIEKRQSVAFWCNPISGHATLYWYQQILGQGPKLLIQFQNNGVVDDSQLPKDRFSAERLKGVDSTLKIQPAKLEDSAVYLCASSPREFQETQYFGPGTRLLVL.

The V and J genes are TRBV6-6 and TRBJ1-5, with D perhaps matching TRBD1 (5 bases). CDR1 is MNHNY and CDR2 is SVGAGI in the germline V gene (reference sequence). Trimming shortened V by 1 base and J by 5 bases, and 12 bases separated the two germline ends. The CDR3 totals 15 residues. CDR3 in DNA: TGTGCCAGCAGTTACTACGACAAGGGGTATCAGCCCCAGCATTTT. Translation: CASSYYDKGYQPQHF.

With respect to this clonotype: A much larger clone sits a single nucleotide away, making a read error possible. The J gene is TRBJ2-3, the V gene TRBV6-2 or TRBV6-3; TRBD1 or TRBD2 may be the D gene (5 bases each). V gave up 8 bases and J gave up 6 bases, with 21 bases separating them. Germline V gene lookup returns CDR1 MNHEY and CDR2 SVGEGT. The length of the CDR3 is 15 residues. The chain's CDR3 is CASGPGPLPPDTQYF. In DNA form, the CDR3 reads TGTGCCAGCGGCCCGGGACCCCTTCCCCCGGATACGCAGTATTTT.

V is TRBV2 and J is TRBJ1-2; D is uncertain. In germline, CDR1 is SNHLY, CDR2 FYNNEI. The CDR3 loop spans 11 amino acids. V dropped 5 bases and J dropped 7 bases, with 8 bases sitting between them. CDR3 coding DNA: TGTGCCAGCAGTAACAAGGCTGGCTACACCTTC. It translates to CASSNKAGYTF.

The chain recombines TRBV10-3 with TRBJ2-3; 7 bases agree with TRBD1. CDR1 ENHRY and CDR2 SYGVKD come from the germline V gene. V was pared by 5 bases and J by 0 bases, with 11 bases of the junction left unmatched. The CDR3 length is 17 residues. CDR3 coding DNA: TGTGCCATCAGTCGAGGCAGACAGGGCGCTAGCACAGATACGCAGTATTTT. Protein product: CAISRGRQGASTDTQYF.

This clonotype has only one observation. A junction end diverges from the germline sequence, so it may reflect a read error. The V call is TRBV20-1, the J call TRBJ1-2; D is undetermined. The CDR3 sequence is 13 residues long. In germline, CDR1 is DFQATT, CDR2 SNEGSKA (reference sequence). The CDR3 DNA is TGCAGTGCTAGGACGTCGGGGTATTCTGGCTTCACCTTC. Its protein is CSARTSGYSGFTF.

A few counts support this clonotype. The V gene is TRBV5-1, the J gene TRBJ1-2; 7 positions agree with TRBD1. J lost 1 base, V lost 5 bases, and 5 bases had no gene match. Germline loops: CDR1 SGHRS, CDR2 YFSETQ. The CDR3 length is 14 residues. CDR3 sequence reads: CASRTGTDNYGYTF. The CDR3 DNA sequence: TGCGCCAGCAGAACCGGGACAGATAACTATGGCTACACCTTC.

This rearrangement joins TRBV4-2 to TRBJ2-1; 10 positions match TRBD2. Trimming removed 6 bases from V and 8 bases from J; junction bases left unmatched: 16. This CDR3 has 17 residues. The germline V gene has CDR1 LGHNA and CDR2 YNFKEQ. The CDR3 coding sequence is TGTGCCAGCAGTCTCACTCTGAGCGGGGGGGCCTATTATGAGCAGTTCTTC. This translates into CASSLTLSGGAYYEQFF.

This clonotype has only one observation. The chain joins TRBV29-1 to TRBJ1-2; TRBD1 is a possible D gene (6 bases). Trimming pared 4 bases from V and 3 bases from J, leaving 12 bases between. The CDR3 has 13 amino acids. Germline CDR1 SQVTM, CDR2 ANQGSEA. CDR3 residues: CSVAREGDYGYTF. CDR3 DNA: TGCAGCGTTGCCAGGGAGGGGGACTATGGCTACACCTTC.

The V gene is TRBV11-2, the J gene TRBJ2-7; D not certain. V lost 2 bases, J lost 12 bases, and 14 bases lay in between. The germline CDR1 and CDR2 sequences are SGHAT and FQNNGV. The CDR3 runs 12 residues. The CDR3 sequence: CASSLQDGTRYF. In nucleotides, the CDR3 is TGTGCCAGCAGCTTACAGGACGGCACACGGTACTTC. Full variable domain (remainder filled in from reference TRBV11-2 and TRBJ2-7): EAGVAQSPRYKIIEKRQSVAFWCNPISGHATLYWYQQILGQGPKLLIQFQNNGVVDDSQLPKDRFSAERLKGVDSTLKIQPAKLEDSAVYLCASSLQDGTRYFGPGTRLTVT.

The V gene is TRBV10-3, the J gene TRBJ2-4; D gene uncertain. The CDR3 spans 15 residues. Between the trimmed V and J ends, which lost 0 bases and 4 bases, there was a span of 10 bases. The germline CDR1 and CDR2 sequences are ENHRY and SYGVKD. The CDR3 region is CAISESRQEKNIQYF. The CDR3 DNA reads as TGTGCCATCAGTGAGTCGAGGCAGGAGAAAAACATTCAGTACTTC.

This clonotype showed up just once. J is TRBJ2-5 and V is TRBV10-3, with D hard to call. The germline CDR1 and CDR2 sequences are ENHRY and SYGVKD. This CDR3 is 15 amino acids long. V lost 5 bases and J 4 bases, leaving 17 bases between the germline ends. The CDR3: CAISPSSGLGETQYF. As DNA, the CDR3 is TGTGCCATCAGTCCCTCGTCGGGTTTAGGAGAGACCCAGTACTTC.

Worth noting for this clonotype: This may come from a read error, since a much larger clone is one base off. The chain links TRBV9 to TRBJ2-1; D ambiguous. The tail of the sequence fits TRBJ2-7 better, so the J call may be wrong. Per the germline V gene, CDR1 is SGDLS and CDR2 is YYNGEE. This CDR3 has 15 residues. CDR3 protein: CASSVGSITYNEQYF. Here the CDR3 DNA reads TGTGCCAGCAGCGTAGGGTCCATTACATACAATGAGCAGTACTTC.

This sequence joins TRBV28 and TRBJ2-1, with D maybe TRBD2 (6 bases). CDR3 size: 13 residues. Deletions cut 5 bases from V and 6 bases from J, with 11 bases between. Germline V gene sequence: CDR1 MDHEN, CDR2 SYDVKM. CDR3 residues: CASSQEGLNEQFF. The CDR3 DNA is TGTGCCAGCAGTCAGGAGGGACTCAATGAGCAGTTCTTC.

This clonotype came up a few times. V is TRBV12-3 or TRBV12-4 and J is TRBJ1-4; TRBD1 might be the D (6 bases). The CDR3 covers 14 residues. Trimming pared 3 bases from V and 3 bases from J, leaving 8 bases between. CDR3 nucleotides: TGTGCCAGCAGTTTGGGGGCTGCTAATGAAAAACTGTTTTTT. Residues: CASSLGAANEKLFF.

The chain uses TRBV5-1 and TRBJ2-7; TRBD1 aligns across 8 bases. In germline, CDR1 is SGHRS, CDR2 YFSETQ. The CDR3 spans 15 residues. V shed 4 bases, J shed 4 bases, and the junction held 10 bases outside the gene matches. CDR3 protein: CASSPGDRGVYEQYF. CDR3 nucleotides: TGCGCCAGCAGCCCAGGCGACAGGGGTGTATACGAGCAGTACTTC.

V usage is TRBV25-1 and J usage is TRBJ1-2, with D tentatively TRBD1 (5 bases). V lost 8 bases and J 4 bases, leaving 11 bases between the germline ends. The CDR3 extends over 12 amino acids. The germline V gene has CDR1 MGHDK and CDR2 SYGVNS. The CDR3 nucleotides read TGTGCCAGCTCGGACACATTCTATGGCTACACCTTC. Encoded protein: CASSDTFYGYTF.

This clonotype was counted only a few times. The J gene is TRBJ2-5, the V gene TRBV5-1; 7 bases fit TRBD1. The CDR3 loop spans 16 amino acids. CDR1 is SGHRS and CDR2 is YFSETQ in the germline V gene. Unmatched junction bases numbered 10, after V lost 4 bases and J lost 1 base. CDR3 in amino acids: CASSLGHRGPQETQYF. DNA of the CDR3: TGCGCCAGCAGCCTGGGACACAGGGGCCCCCAAGAGACCCAGTACTTC.

CDR3 coding DNA: TGCGCCAGCAGCTTGGTTGGCGGGGGGACGCAAGAGACCCAGTACTTC. This translates into CASSLVGGGTQETQYF. The genes are TRBV5-1 and TRBJ2-5, with TRBD2 matching 8 bases. This CDR3 contains 16 residues. The germline CDR1 and CDR2 sequences are SGHRS and YFSETQ. V was pared by 0 bases and J by 2 bases, with 6 bases of the junction left unmatched.

The genes are TRBV20-1 and TRBJ2-7, with D tentatively TRBD1 or TRBD2 (6 bases each). The CDR3 has 16 residues. Germline CDR1 DFQATT, CDR2 SNEGSKA (reference sequence). Trimming cost V 6 bases and J 7 bases, with 28 bases left between them. In nucleotides, the CDR3 is TGCAGTGCGCTGGACGGGGGCGACTCGGGGTACAATGAGCAGTACTTC. This sequence encodes CSALDGGDSGYNEQYF.

V and J are TRBV6-4 and TRBJ2-5; TRBD2 matches 8 bases. V dropped 2 bases and J dropped 11; count of bases not matched to a gene: 10. CDR3 length equals 14 residues. The V gene's germline CDR1 is MRHNA and CDR2 SNTAGT. CDR3 sequence reads: CASSDRAGANEQYF. As DNA, the CDR3 is TGTGCCAGCAGTGACCGAGCGGGGGCCAATGAGCAGTACTTC.

The CDR3 sequence is CASRKHTGPEETQYF. CDR3 nucleotides: TGTGCCAGCAGAAAACATACAGGACCTGAAGAGACCCAGTACTTC. The V gene is TRBV6-2 or TRBV6-3, the J gene TRBJ2-5; tentatively, D is TRBD1 (5 bases). Germline V gene data show CDR1 as MNHEY and CDR2 as SVGEGT. CDR3 size: 15 residues. Trimming stripped 6 bases from V and 3 bases from J, with 17 bases between.

This clonotype has more than one count but fewer than ten. This chain joins TRBV7-2 and TRBJ2-1; 7 bases are a match to TRBD2. Unmatched junction bases numbered 7, after V lost 5 bases and J lost 0 bases. The germline V gene encodes CDR1 SGHTA and CDR2 FQGNSA. The CDR3 contains 16 residues. CDR3 protein: CASSRNQRGSYNEQFF. In DNA, the CDR3 is TGTGCCAGCAGCCGGAACCAGCGGGGCTCCTACAATGAGCAGTTCTTC.

The CDR3 here is CASSHKRGGDTGELFF. The CDR3 region has the DNA TGCGCCAGCAGCCACAAGCGGGGAGGAGACACCGGGGAGCTGTTTTTT. The J gene is TRBJ2-2, the V gene TRBV4-1, with 7 bases matching TRBD2. V was clipped by 3 bases and J by 3 bases; unmatched bases: 7. The CDR3 loop spans 16 amino acids. Per the germline V gene, CDR1 is MGHRA and CDR2 is YSYEKL.

The V gene is TRBV9, the J gene TRBJ2-1; D perhaps matches TRBD2 (6 bases). With 0 bases removed from V and 0 bases from J, the gap between germline ends came to 10 bases. CDR1 is SGDLS and CDR2 is YYNGEE in the germline V gene. This CDR3 has 16 amino acids. Here the CDR3 reads CASSVDPGSSYNEQFF. DNA for the CDR3: TGTGCCAGCAGCGTAGACCCCGGGAGCTCCTACAATGAGCAGTTCTTC.

The rearrangement uses TRBV7-2 and TRBJ2-7; the D gene is possibly TRBD2 (6 bases). The CDR3 has 14 residues. Trimming removed 2 bases at V and 7 bases at J, with 15 bases between. The germline V gene has CDR1 SGHTA and CDR2 FQGNSA. The chain's CDR3 is CASSLRRGSVEQYF. DNA for the CDR3: TGTGCCAGCAGCTTAAGGCGGGGTTCGGTGGAGCAGTACTTC.

The rearrangement uses TRBV10-3 and TRBJ1-6; 9 bases fit TRBD1. CDR1 and CDR2 from the germline V gene are ENHRY and SYGVKD. The CDR3 has 16 amino acids. J lost 6 bases, V lost 4 bases, and 7 bases had no gene match. CDR3 bases: TGTGCCATCAGTGGACAGGGGGTTAGTGCTAATTCACCCCTCCACTTT. Translation gives CAISGQGVSANSPLHF.

This clonotype occurred a few times. This chain connects TRBV7-2 to TRBJ2-5; D may be TRBD1 (6 bases). This CDR3 spans 14 amino acids. V lost 5 bases and J 0 bases, leaving 10 bases between the germline ends. Germline CDR1 is SGHTA and CDR2 is FQGNSA. As DNA, the CDR3 is TGTGCCAGCAGCAAACAGGGAAACCAAGAGACCCAGTACTTC. As protein: CASSKQGNQETQYF.

CDR3 amino acids: CASSPGTTNNEQFF. The CDR3, as DNA: TGCGCCAGCAGCCCGGGGACTACTAACAATGAGCAGTTCTTC. V and J are TRBV5-1 and TRBJ2-1, with 7 bases identical to TRBD2. In germline, CDR1 is SGHRS, CDR2 YFSETQ. The V gene end was trimmed by 4 bases and the J gene end by 5 bases; junction bases not matched to a gene: 6. This CDR3 contains 14 residues. The full variable domain, rest sourced from reference TRBV5-1 and TRBJ2-1, is KAGVTQTPRYLIKTRGQQVTLSCSPISGHRSVSWYQQTPGQGLQFLFEYFSETQRNKGNFPGRFSGRQFSNSRSEMNVSTLELGDSALYLCASSPGTTNNEQFFGPGTRLTVL.

The genes are TRBV7-2 and TRBJ2-3; 8 bases are a match to TRBD2. With V trimmed by 6 bases and J by 3 bases, 5 bases remained unmatched. CDR3 size: 14 residues. Germline-derived CDR1 and CDR2 are SGHTA and FQGNSA. CDR3 nucleotides: TGTGCCAGCAGGGTGGGACTAGGAACAGATACGCAGTATTTT. Translating it yields CASRVGLGTDTQYF.